This T cell receptor (beta chain) is drawn from a study of PD-1 blockade in classical Hodgkin lymphoma. To note about this clone: No antigen is known for it.

Regarding the study as a whole: Patients with a complete response exhibited baseline diversity comparable to newly diagnosed patients.

Sequencing was performed with immunoSEQ multiplex PCR; in TCRdb, only in-frame clones are kept and a portion is missing. The data contain roughly 140,000 clones, about 81% of them singletons. Germline CDR1 reads LNHDA; CDR2 reads SQIVND (reference sequence). V lost 3 bases and J lost 0, with 20 bases in between. The CDR3 covers 19 residues. Each patient relapsed following autologous stem cell transplantation, and prior brentuximab vedotin exposure differed. The chain joins TRBV19 to TRBJ1-4; D gene unclear. The source material was peripheral blood mononuclear cells (PBMCs), sampled before the second cycle of nivolumab. The TCR originated in a human donor with classical Hodgkin lymphoma. CDR3: CASSIDRRKLGATNEKLFF. CDR3 in DNA: TGTGCCAGTAGTATCGATCGCCGGAAGTTGGGCGCAACTAATGAAAAACTGTTTTTT.